This T cell receptor (beta chain) emerged from a study of technical replicates of blood from a handful of donors. This CDR3 is built from 16 residues. Some clones are missing from TCRdb's copy, which holds only in-frame ones; the method was immunoSEQ multiplex PCR. Here the sample spans 87,000 or so clones, more than 85% being singletons. Sequencing was performed on T cells isolated from PBMCs. The chain has TRBV21-1 and TRBJ1-5; the DNA was not used to check the table's D call, TRBD1. TRBV21-1 is a pseudogene. This clonotype was obtained from a human donor in good health. For the CDR3, the DNA is TGTGCCAGCAGCAACCGGACAGGGCACGTTAATCAGCCCCAGCATTTT. Protein product: CASSNRTGHVNQPQHF.